Listed here are 16 T cell receptor beta chains from one sample, sequenced in a study of blood T cell repertoires in COVID-19. The data were produced by immunoSEQ multiplex PCR, yet TCRdb's version contains in-frame clones alone and is incomplete. The sample includes about 87,000 clones, under 85% of them seen just once. The material sequenced was peripheral blood. These TCRs come from a woman of 80 years or more with COVID-19, enrolled during active disease.

The rearrangement uses TRBV5-4 and TRBJ2-1; the match to TRBD2 covers 9 bases. The CDR3 spans 17 residues. The V gene end was trimmed by 1 base and the J gene end by 2 bases; junction bases not matched to a gene: 7. Germline V CDR1 and CDR2: SGHNT, YYREEE (reference sequence). CDR3 sequence (DNA): TGTGCCAGCAGCTTGTCCAGACTAGCGGTTACCTACAATGAGCAGTTCTTC. This translates into CASSLSRLAVTYNEQFF.

The chain links TRBV5-4 to TRBJ2-3, with 10 bases matching TRBD2. Losses at the gene ends were 2 bases for V and 3 bases for J; bases not matched to a gene: 9. This CDR3 region has 17 residues. Per the germline V gene, CDR1 is SGHNT and CDR2 is YYREEE (reference sequence). For the CDR3, the DNA is TGTGCCAGCAGCTTAGGGGGAGCGGGAGGGCCTACAGATACGCAGTATTTT. Amino acid sequence: CASSLGGAGGPTDTQYF.

J is TRBJ2-1 and V is TRBV10-2; TRBD2 matches at 13 bases. Germline V CDR1 and CDR2: WSHSY, SAAADI. The CDR3 length is 14 residues. J was trimmed by 11 bases and V by 3 bases; bases with no gene match: 4. In DNA form, the CDR3 reads TGCGCCAGCAGTGACCTGGGACTAGCGGGACAGCAGTTCTTC. Residues: CASSDLGLAGQQFF.

This clone was found a few times. This chain connects TRBV7-9 to TRBJ1-2; 7 bases match TRBD1. The CDR3 has 15 residues. Germline V lookup: CDR1 SEHNR, CDR2 FQNEAQ (reference sequence). V dropped 5 bases and J dropped 5; count of bases not matched to a gene: 11. The CDR3 region has the DNA TGTGCCAGCAGCCGTCAGGGGGTCCCCAAGTATGGCTACACCTTC. Amino acids: CASSRQGVPKYGYTF.

This clone has a single count. DNA of the CDR3: TGTGCCAGCTCACAAGTAGCGGATCTGGGGCTCTCTGGGGCCAACGTCCTGACTTTC. It encodes CASSQVADLGLSGANVLTF. The chain employs TRBV18 and TRBJ2-6, with a tentative D call TRBD2 (6 bases). Per the germline V gene, CDR1 is KGHSH and CDR2 is LQKENI. Deletions cut 4 bases from V and 0 bases from J, with 19 bases between. CDR3 length equals 19 residues. The variable domain in full, with the rest retrieved from reference TRBV18 and TRBJ2-6, is NAGVMQNPRHLVRRRGQEARLRCSPMKGHSHVYWYRQLPEEGLKFMVYLQKENIIDESGMPKERFSAEFPKEGPSILRIQQVVRGDSAAYFCASSQVADLGLSGANVLTFGAGSRLTVL.

V and J are TRBV18 and TRBJ1-2; maybe TRBD1 (5 bases). Germline V gene lookup returns CDR1 KGHSH and CDR2 LQKENI. V lost 0 bases to trimming and J lost 3 bases, with 11 bases between them. The CDR3 is made up of 15 amino acids. Written as DNA, the CDR3 is TGTGCCAGCTCACCACCGGCAGGGTTAGACTATGGCTACACCTTC. Translation gives CASSPPAGLDYGYTF. Drawing the rest from reference TRBV18 and TRBJ1-2, the complete variable domain is NAGVMQNPRHLVRRRGQEARLRCSPMKGHSHVYWYRQLPEEGLKFMVYLQKENIIDESGMPKERFSAEFPKEGPSILRIQQVVRGDSAAYFCASSPPAGLDYGYTFGSGTRLTVV.

This clone has just a few counts. This chain uses TRBV19 with TRBJ1-5; 7 nucleotides align to TRBD1. The germline gives CDR1 LNHDA, CDR2 SQIVND (reference sequence). With 3 bases clipped from V and 4 bases from J, the junction kept 6 bases outside the gene matches. The CDR3 has 15 residues. CDR3 DNA sequence: TGTGCCAGTAGTATCTGGCAGGGGGAAAATCAGCCCCAGCATTTT. It codes for CASSIWQGENQPQHF.

The chain recombines TRBV10-1 with TRBJ2-3, with 9 bases matching TRBD2. The V segment lost 6 bases and the J segment 8 bases; nucleotides outside the gene matches: 9. CDR1 is WNHNN, CDR2 SYGVQD, per germline (reference sequence). The CDR3 is 14 amino acids. CDR3 in amino acids: CASRPGTSPGTQYF. The CDR3 nucleotides read TGCGCCAGCAGACCCGGGACTAGCCCGGGTACGCAGTATTTT.

This clone is a singleton in its sample. This chain links TRBV5-8 with TRBJ1-5, with D perhaps matching TRBD1 (5 bases). Deletions cut 3 bases from V and 5 bases from J, with 18 bases between. Germline V gene sequence: CDR1 SGHTS, CDR2 YDEGEE. This CDR3 has 16 amino acids. The CDR3 loop is CASSSYRFSRYQPQHF. The CDR3, as DNA: TGTGCCAGCAGCTCCTACAGGTTCTCCCGCTATCAGCCCCAGCATTTT.

The rearrangement uses TRBV20-1 and TRBJ1-2, with unresolved D. There are 12 residues in the CDR3. Germline CDR1 reads DFQATT; CDR2 reads SNEGSKA (reference sequence). The V end lost 3 bases, the J end lost 4 bases, and 9 bases lay between the germline ends. CDR3 nucleotides: TGCAGTGCTAGTCCCGGCGGCTATGGCTACACCTTC. Encoded protein: CSASPGGYGYTF.

The V gene is TRBV19, the J gene TRBJ1-2; D is unresolved. The CDR3 is 14 residues long. Trimming cost V 0 bases and J 5 bases, with 10 bases left between them. Per germline, CDR1 LNHDA and CDR2 SQIVND (reference sequence). CDR3 sequence: CASSIDLAGYGYTF. The CDR3, as DNA: TGTGCCAGTAGTATAGATTTGGCGGGATATGGCTACACCTTC.

The chain couples TRBV28 to TRBJ2-7, with 9 bases matching TRBD1. Unmatched junction bases numbered 11, after V lost 6 bases and J lost 5 bases. The CDR3 totals 15 residues. The germline V gene has CDR1 MDHEN and CDR2 SYDVKM. For the CDR3, the DNA is TGTGCCAGCAGGTCTCCCGGGACAGGGAGCCACGAGCAGTACTTC. Protein product: CASRSPGTGSHEQYF.

The gene calls are TRBV27 and TRBJ2-7, with D unresolved. This CDR3 spans 14 amino acids. Deletions cut 10 bases from V and 0 bases from J, with 16 bases between. In germline, CDR1 is MNHEY, CDR2 SMNVEV (reference sequence). The DNA of the CDR3 is TGTGCCACCGCCGAAGCTTACTCCTCCTACGAGCAGTACTTC. This sequence encodes CATAEAYSSYEQYF.

The V and J genes are TRBV5-4 and TRBJ1-2; D unresolved. V was trimmed by 0 bases and J by 8 bases, leaving 11 bases between them. This CDR3 comprises 13 residues. Looked up from germline, CDR1 is SGHNT and CDR2 is YYREEE (reference sequence). The CDR3 DNA is TGTGCCAGCAGCTTGGTTGGGTCCGGGGGCTACACCTTC. Amino acid sequence: CASSLVGSGGYTF.

J is TRBJ2-1 and V is TRBV29-1; tentatively, D is TRBD2 (6 bases). Germline V gene lookup returns CDR1 SQVTM and CDR2 ANQGSEA. The CDR3 contains 16 residues. Trimming left V 6 bases short and J 1 base short, with 19 bases between. Here the CDR3 DNA reads TGCAGCGTCCCGCACCCCGTAGCGGAGTCCTACAATGAGCAGTTCTTC. It is translated as CSVPHPVAESYNEQFF.

This rearrangement joins TRBV6-2 or TRBV6-3 to TRBJ2-3; TRBD2 might be the D (6 bases). V lost 6 bases and J lost 2, with 12 bases in between. Germline V CDR1 and CDR2: MNHEY, SVGEGT. This CDR3 has 14 residues. The CDR3 nucleotides are TGTGCCAGCAGCCAAGGAGGGAACACAGATACGCAGTATTTT. It translates to CASSQGGNTDTQYF.